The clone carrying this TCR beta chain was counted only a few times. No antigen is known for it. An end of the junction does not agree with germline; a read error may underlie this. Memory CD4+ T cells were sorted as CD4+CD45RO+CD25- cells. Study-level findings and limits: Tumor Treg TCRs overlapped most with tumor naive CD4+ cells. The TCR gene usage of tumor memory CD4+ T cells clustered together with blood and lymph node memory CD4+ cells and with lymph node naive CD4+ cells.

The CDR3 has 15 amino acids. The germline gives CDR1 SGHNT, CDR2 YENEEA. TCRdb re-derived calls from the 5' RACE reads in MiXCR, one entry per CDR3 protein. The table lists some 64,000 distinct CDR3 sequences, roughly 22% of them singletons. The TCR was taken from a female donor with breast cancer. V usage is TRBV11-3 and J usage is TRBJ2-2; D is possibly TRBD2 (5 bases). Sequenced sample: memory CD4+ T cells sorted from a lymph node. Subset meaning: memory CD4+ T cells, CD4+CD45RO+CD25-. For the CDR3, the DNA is TGTGCCAGCAGCTTCCTGGCGGTGAACACCGGGGAGCCGTTTTTT. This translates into CASSFLAVNTGEPFF.